This TCR beta chain was identified in a study of cytotoxic CD8 clonotypes in ibrutinib-treated CLL. CDR3 size: 19 residues. Germline V gene data show CDR1 as SGHTA and CDR2 as FQGNSA. The V segment lost 2 bases and the J segment 1 base; nucleotides outside the gene matches: 9. The assay was immunoSEQ multiplex PCR, and TCRdb's table has in-frame clones only and misses some. The table records roughly 180,000 clones, 72% of them present only once. The specimen comprised PBMCs, sampled after 24 months of ibrutinib treatment. The rearrangement uses TRBV7-2 and TRBJ2-7, with 15 positions matching TRBD2. This sequence originates from a human donor with chronic lymphocytic leukemia. CDR3 sequence (DNA): TGTGCCAGCAGCTTATTAGGACTAGCGGGAGGGTCTTCGTCCTACGAGCAGTACTTC. Translating gives CASSLLGLAGGSSSYEQYF.